The 22 T cell receptor beta chains presented below share a single source sample, sequenced in a study of T cell repertoires in cytomegalovirus infection. MiXCR, run by TCRdb on the reads, gives a single entry per CDR3 protein. The sample consists of fewer than 900,000 distinct CDR3 sequences, about 28% of them appearing once. Their target antigens are unknown. The specimen comprised cultured CD8+ T cells from PBMCs, sampled from culture after CMV antigen stimulation. The receptors were sampled from a human donor in good health (CMV status not recorded). Some clones in this sample may be carry-over from other donors' samples.

This clonotype was counted at least ten times. The chain links TRBV12-3 or TRBV12-4 to TRBJ1-2; D uncertain. The CDR3 runs to 12 residues. Trimming pared 4 bases from V and 0 bases from J, leaving 3 bases between. CDR3 nucleotide sequence: TGTGCCAGCAGTTACCCTAACTATGGCTACACCTTC. It yields the protein CASSYPNYGYTF.

This clonotype was counted at least ten times. This chain connects TRBV12-3 or TRBV12-4 to TRBJ2-5; D is unclear. V was trimmed by 3 bases and J by 3 bases, leaving 11 bases between them. CDR3 size: 14 residues. In DNA form, the CDR3 reads TGTGCCAGCAGTTTTGACGGATTTAAAGAGACCCAGTACTTC. Its translation is CASSFDGFKETQYF.

The genes are TRBV23-1 and TRBJ2-7, with a tentative D call TRBD2 (5 bases). TRBV23-1 is assigned to the ORF class and has an uncertain function. Trimming shortened V by 3 bases and J by 2 bases, and 29 bases separated the two germline ends. The length of the CDR3 is 20 residues. The DNA for the CDR3 is TGCGCCAGCAGTCAGCCTGACCGGGTAGGAGGACCGCAGAATGCCTACGAGCAGTACGTC. As protein: CASSQPDRVGGPQNAYEQYV.

This clonotype came up many times. Written as DNA, the CDR3 is TGTGCCAGCAACCTTGGACTAGGCGTCTACAATGAGCAGTTCTTC. Protein sequence: CASNLGLGVYNEQFF. V is TRBV12-3 or TRBV12-4 and J is TRBJ2-1, with TRBD2 identical over 7 bases. The ends lost 7 bases at V and 3 bases at J; junction bases unmatched: 9. The CDR3 is 15 residues long.

This clonotype was detected a few times. The CDR3 spells CASSLDYSNYGYTF. The CDR3 DNA sequence: TGTGCCAGCAGCTTAGATTACAGTAACTATGGCTACACCTTC. The rearrangement links TRBV7-6 to TRBJ1-2; D not certain. CDR3 length equals 14 residues. Germline V gene sequence: CDR1 SGHVS, CDR2 FNYEAQ. Trimming shortened V by 1 base and J by 1 base, and 7 bases separated the two germline ends.

J is TRBJ2-7 and V is TRBV9; 12 nucleotides agree with TRBD2. Germline V gives CDR1 SGDLS, CDR2 YYNGEE. The CDR3 loop spans 13 amino acids. V lost 4 bases and J lost 7; bases outside the gene matches: 3. The CDR3 region has the DNA TGTGCCAGCAGCACTGGGACTAGCGGGGAGCAGTACGTC. Protein sequence: CASSTGTSGEQYV.

The chain employs TRBV29-1 and TRBJ1-2, with a possible D match to TRBD1 (6 bases). Trimming left V 4 bases short and J 0 bases short, with 9 bases between. In germline, CDR1 is SQVTM, CDR2 ANQGSEA. The CDR3 contains 13 residues. The CDR3 here is CSVVGQTNYGYTF. Written as DNA, the CDR3 is TGCAGCGTTGTCGGACAGACTAACTATGGCTACACCTTC.

This clonotype was observed many times. The chain is built from TRBV6-1 and TRBJ1-2; 10 positions agree with TRBD1. The germline gives CDR1 MNHNS, CDR2 SASEGT. The J segment lost 3 bases and the V segment lost 9 bases, leaving 4 bases of the junction unmatched. The CDR3 extends over 13 amino acids. CDR3 coding DNA: TGTGCCAGTTGGACAGGGGGTCACTATGGCTACACCTTC. The encoded protein is CASWTGGHYGYTF.

To note about this clonotype: Because the CDR3's place on the DNA is in doubt, the DNA is left out and the CDR3 is given as listed by TCRdb. This chain connects TRBV6-6 to TRBJ1-2; no DNA check was done on the table's D call, TRBD1. Germline V gene sequence: CDR1 MNHNY, CDR2 SVGAGI (reference sequence). The CDR3 sequence runs 15 residues, both termini included. This CDR3 reads CASSTSWGVRPGYTF.

The gene calls are TRBV4-1 and TRBJ2-1; possible D gene TRBD1, 6 bases. The CDR3 has 13 residues. Germline V CDR1 and CDR2: MGHRA, YSYEKL. The V end lost 5 bases, the J end lost 8 bases, and 13 bases lay between the germline ends. Here the CDR3 DNA reads TGCGCCAGCAGCTTGCAACAGGGCCATGAGCAGTTCTTC. Protein product: CASSLQQGHEQFF.

This clonotype was observed at least ten times. The rearrangement links TRBV27 to TRBJ1-5; no clear D. The CDR3 runs to 15 residues. Trimming shortened V by 4 bases and J by 2 bases, and 12 bases separated the two germline ends. CDR1 and CDR2 (germline): MNHEY, SMNVEV (reference sequence). The CDR3 nucleotides are TGTGCCAGCAGTTCCCCGGGGATGGGCAATCAGCCCCAGCATTTT. It encodes CASSSPGMGNQPQHF.

This chain links TRBV7-3 with TRBJ2-1, with 9 bases identical to TRBD2. Trimming cost V 2 bases and J 7 bases; bases outside gene matches: 9. The CDR3 has 16 residues. Germline CDR1 SGHTA, CDR2 FQGTGA. The CDR3 region is CASSLWGSGGGNEQFF. The CDR3, as DNA: TGTGCCAGCAGCTTATGGGGTAGCGGGGGCGGAAATGAGCAGTTCTTC.

This sequence joins TRBV25-1 and TRBJ2-3; D uncertain. Germline CDR1 and CDR2: MGHDK and SYGVNS. The CDR3 length is 12 residues. V dropped 8 bases and J dropped 0 bases, with 6 bases sitting between them. The CDR3 protein is CASEMSTDTQYF. CDR3 DNA sequence: TGTGCCAGCGAAATGAGCACAGATACGCAGTATTTT.

This clonotype occurred a few times. The rearrangement uses TRBV7-9 and TRBJ2-5; TRBD2 matches 11 bases. Trimming at V came to 3 bases and at J to 4 bases, leaving 10 bases not matched to a gene. CDR3 length: 17 residues. Germline V gene sequence: CDR1 SEHNR, CDR2 FQNEAQ (reference sequence). DNA of the CDR3: TGTGCCAGCAGCTTTTCGGGACTAGCGGAGCGCTCAGAGACCCAGTACTTC. It specifies CASSFSGLAERSETQYF.

The chain joins TRBV10-3 to TRBJ2-7; 9 bases align to TRBD1. Germline lookup yields CDR1 ENHRY and CDR2 SYGVKD. The trim removed 8 bases at V and 6 bases at J, leaving 8 bases unmatched. The CDR3 spans 13 residues. CDR3 bases: TGTGCCATCTCTCCCCGGACAGGGGTCGAGCAGTACGTC. Translating gives CAISPRTGVEQYV.

The chain has TRBV13 and TRBJ2-1; D is undetermined. Germline CDR1 is PRHDT and CDR2 is FYEKMQ (reference sequence). This CDR3 contains 14 residues. Trimming took 1 base from V and 5 from J, leaving 9 bases between them. CDR3 in amino acids: CASSLAPPDNEQFF. CDR3 coding DNA: TGTGCCAGCAGCTTAGCCCCGCCAGACAATGAGCAGTTCTTC. The variable domain in full, completed from reference TRBV13 and TRBJ2-1, reads AAGVIQSPRHLIKEKRETATLKCYPIPRHDTVYWYQQGPGQDPQFLISFYEKMQSDKGSIPDRFSAQQFSDYHSELNMSSLELGDSALYFCASSLAPPDNEQFFGPGTRLTVL.

This chain uses TRBV20-1 with TRBJ2-7; unclear D gene. In germline, CDR1 is DFQATT, CDR2 SNEGSKA (reference sequence). V was shortened by 1 base and J by 0 bases, with 7 bases between the two germline ends. There are 13 residues in the CDR3. The CDR3 sequence: CSARVVDSYEQYF. CDR3 coding DNA: TGCAGTGCTAGAGTGGTGGACTCCTACGAGCAGTACTTC.

This clonotype was counted between two and nine times. In nucleotides, the CDR3 is TGCAGCGCTTCGGGACAGGGTAACAATGAGCAGTTCTTC. Its translation is CSASGQGNNEQFF. The chain combines TRBV29-1 with TRBJ2-1; 9 bases agree with TRBD1. Germline CDR1 and CDR2: SQVTM and ANQGSEA. Trimming cost V 7 bases and J 5 bases; bases outside gene matches: 6. The CDR3 is made up of 13 amino acids.

The gene calls are TRBV2 and TRBJ1-2, with 7 bases lining up with TRBD1. Germline lookup yields CDR1 SNHLY and CDR2 FYNNEI. The J segment lost 2 bases and the V segment lost 6 bases, leaving 9 bases of the junction unmatched. This CDR3 spans 15 amino acids. CDR3 nucleotides: TGTGCCAGCAGATCATCACAGGGGAGAAACTATGGCTACACCTTC. Protein sequence: CASRSSQGRNYGYTF.

V usage is TRBV19 and J usage is TRBJ2-2, with unresolved D. This CDR3 contains 13 residues. Trimming left V 1 base short and J 5 bases short, with 5 bases between. Germline-derived CDR1 and CDR2 are LNHDA and SQIVND (reference sequence). The CDR3 DNA reads as TGTGCCAGTAGTATAGCGGTAACCGGGGAGCTGTTTTTT. Its translation: CASSIAVTGELFF.

In this sample, this clonotype turned up many times. The chain joins TRBV7-2 to TRBJ2-1; 12 bases fit TRBD2. The trim removed 6 bases at V and 7 bases at J, leaving 7 bases unmatched. CDR1 is SGHTA, CDR2 FQGNSA, per germline. The CDR3 totals 15 residues. The CDR3 loop is CASSKPGTSGNEQFF. The CDR3 DNA follows: TGTGCCAGCAGTAAACCGGGGACTAGCGGGAATGAGCAGTTCTTC.

Only a few counts were recorded for this clonotype. The rearrangement uses TRBV6-6 and TRBJ2-5; no definite D call. Germline V gene data show CDR1 as MNHNY and CDR2 as SVGAGI (reference sequence). Trimming stripped 8 bases from V and 1 base from J, with 17 bases between. This CDR3 spans 15 amino acids. The CDR3 DNA follows: TGTGCCAGCCTCGATCTCCGGTCCCGCCAAGAGACCCAGTACTTC. The encoded protein is CASLDLRSRQETQYF.